One sample yielded the 10 T cell receptor beta chains listed below, sequenced in a study of T cells after yellow fever vaccination. TCRdb reprocessed the 5' RACE reads with MiXCR, giving one entry per CDR3 protein. The sample consists of 100,000 to 150,000 distinct CDR3 sequences, more than 6.5% of them appearing once. The sequencing here drew on CD4+ T cells sorted from PBMCs, taken approximately 11 days after the first yellow fever vaccination. These receptors were obtained from a man younger than 35 who received the YFV17D yellow fever vaccine.

The CDR3: CASRSDNGRDTQYF. Written as DNA, the CDR3 is TGTGCCAGCAGGTCTGATAATGGACGGGATACGCAGTATTTT. This chain uses TRBV7-2 with TRBJ2-3; unclear D gene. V was shortened by 6 bases and J by 6 bases, with 16 bases between the two germline ends. The germline gives CDR1 SGHTA, CDR2 FQGNSA. This CDR3 comprises 14 residues.

This clonotype was counted many times. This chain links TRBV20-1 with TRBJ2-5; D gene uncertain. The CDR3 is 13 residues long. Germline V gene data show CDR1 as DFQATT and CDR2 as SNEGSKA (reference sequence). The germline V and J ends were trimmed by 6 bases and 2 bases, with 13 bases remaining between them. The CDR3 region has the DNA TGCAGTGCCTCCCAGCCTGTACAAGAGACCCAGTACTTC. Encoded protein: CSASQPVQETQYF.

This clonotype appeared many times. The chain is built from TRBV30 and TRBJ1-1; possibly TRBD1 for D (5 bases). CDR3 length equals 12 residues. Germline CDR1 and CDR2: GTSNPN and SVGIG (reference sequence). Trimming took off 2 bases at V and 6 bases at J, with 10 bases between the two ends. The CDR3 protein is CAWSRQTPEAFF. DNA for the CDR3: TGTGCCTGGAGTCGACAGACCCCTGAAGCTTTCTTT.

At least ten counts were recorded for this clonotype. CDR3 in amino acids: CASSLEGAQPQHF. CDR3 bases: TGCGCCAGCAGCTTGGAGGGGGCTCAGCCCCAGCATTTT. The chain recombines TRBV5-1 with TRBJ1-5, with 7 bases lining up with TRBD1. Germline trimming cut 0 bases from V and 6 bases from J; bases unmatched to any gene: 0. This CDR3 has 13 residues. Germline-derived CDR1 and CDR2 are SGHRS and YFSETQ.

Notes on this clonotype: Being one base from a much bigger clone, this may be a read error. V is TRBV13 and J is TRBJ2-7; tentatively, D is TRBD1 (6 bases). Germline values: CDR1 PRHDT, CDR2 FYEKMQ (reference sequence). The ends were cut back, 0 bases at V and 4 bases at J, with 16 bases in the middle. This CDR3 comprises 16 residues. In DNA form, the CDR3 reads TGTGCCAGCAGCTTAGGCCCTGGGGGCGGAAGTTACGAGCAGTACTTC. Translated: CASSLGPGGGSYEQYF.

Ten or more counts support this clonotype. V usage is TRBV7-3 and J usage is TRBJ2-1; tentative D call: TRBD2 (7 bases). Germline CDR1 reads SGHTA; CDR2 reads FQGTGA. This CDR3 comprises 15 residues. V lost 1 base and J lost 6, with 13 bases in between. This chain's CDR3 is CASSLNPRGGNEQFF. CDR3 coding DNA: TGTGCCAGCAGCTTAAATCCTAGGGGGGGCAATGAGCAGTTCTTC.

This clonotype was recorded many times. The chain carries TRBV4-1 and TRBJ1-6; D gene uncertain. CDR3 length: 18 amino acids. Germline V gene sequence: CDR1 MGHRA, CDR2 YSYEKL. Trimming removed 0 bases at V and 0 bases at J, with 12 bases between. CDR3 region: CASSQDIRVSSYNSPLHF. The CDR3, as DNA: TGCGCCAGCAGCCAAGATATTCGGGTCAGCTCCTATAATTCACCCCTCCACTTT.

This clonotype was picked up a small number of times. The V gene is TRBV7-2, the J gene TRBJ2-5; TRBD1 aligns across 9 bases. The V segment lost 5 bases and the J segment 7 bases; nucleotides outside the gene matches: 5. This CDR3 spans 13 amino acids. Germline CDR1 SGHTA, CDR2 FQGNSA. CDR3 region: CASSPDRGVTQYF. The CDR3, as DNA: TGTGCCAGCAGCCCCGACAGGGGGGTGACCCAGTACTTC.

This clonotype has at least ten counts. The rearrangement uses TRBV6-6 and TRBJ1-2, with 8 bases identical to TRBD1. The CDR3 length is 13 residues. With 5 bases clipped from V and 7 bases from J, the junction kept 6 bases outside the gene matches. CDR1 is MNHNY, CDR2 SVGAGI, per germline (reference sequence). The CDR3 bases are TGTGCCAGCAGTCCCACAGGGGGAGTTGGCTACACCTTC. It yields the protein CASSPTGGVGYTF.

This clonotype was recorded many times. The chain couples TRBV16 to TRBJ1-1; D is perhaps TRBD1 (5 bases). Per germline, CDR1 KGHSY and CDR2 FQNENV. Trimming took 1 base from V and 8 from J, leaving 14 bases between them. This CDR3 is built from 14 residues. CDR3 loop: CASSQLGWGGEAFF. CDR3 DNA sequence: TGTGCCAGCAGCCAATTGGGATGGGGCGGAGAAGCTTTCTTT.